This T cell receptor beta chain was captured in a study of cytomegalovirus exposure and HLA in healthy donors. The PCR made use of 60 Vbeta and 13 Jbeta primers. Sequencing was performed with immunoSEQ multiplex PCR; in TCRdb, only in-frame clones are kept and a portion is missing. In the table there are 150,000 to 200,000 clones, 80% of which are singletons. Study-wide points: Researchers reported that three CMV-associated chains were confirmed in vitro as CMV antigen-specific.

The germline V and J ends were trimmed by 2 bases and 5 bases, with 6 bases remaining between them. CDR1 and CDR2 (germline): SGHTA, FQGNSA. This CDR3 is 12 amino acids long. In regard to this clone: Its target is unknown.

The source of this sequence is a man aged 25 to 40 in good health and CMV-seropositive. The sequenced sample consisted of PBMCs. The gene calls are TRBV7-2 and TRBJ2-5, with D hard to call. In DNA, the CDR3 is TGTGCCAGCAGCTTATTCTCCGAGACCCAGTACTTC. Its translation: CASSLFSETQYF.